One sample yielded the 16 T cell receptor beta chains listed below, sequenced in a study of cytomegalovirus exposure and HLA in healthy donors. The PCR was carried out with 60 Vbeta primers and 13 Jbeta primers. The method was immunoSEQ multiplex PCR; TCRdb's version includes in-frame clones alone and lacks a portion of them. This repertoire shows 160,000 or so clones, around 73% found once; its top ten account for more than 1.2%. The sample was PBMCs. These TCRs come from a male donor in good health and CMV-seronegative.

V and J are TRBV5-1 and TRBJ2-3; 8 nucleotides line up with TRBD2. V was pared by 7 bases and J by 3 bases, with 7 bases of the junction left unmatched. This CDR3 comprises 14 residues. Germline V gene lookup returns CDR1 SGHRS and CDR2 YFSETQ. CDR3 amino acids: CASATERETDTQYF. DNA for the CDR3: TGCGCCAGCGCAACTGAGCGGGAGACAGATACGCAGTATTTT.

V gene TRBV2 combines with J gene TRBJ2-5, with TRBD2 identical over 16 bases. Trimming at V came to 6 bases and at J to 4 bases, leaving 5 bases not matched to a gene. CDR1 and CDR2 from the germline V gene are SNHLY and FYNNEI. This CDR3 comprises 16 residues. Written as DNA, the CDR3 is TGTGCCAGCAGGGGACTAGCGGGGGGGAGGCGAGAGACCCAGTACTTC. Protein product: CASRGLAGGRRETQYF. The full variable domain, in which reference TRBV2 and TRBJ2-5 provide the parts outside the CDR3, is EPEVTQTPSHQVTQMGQEVILRCVPISNHLYFYWYRQILGQKVEFLVSFYNNEISEKSEIFDDQFSVERPDGSNFTLKIRSTKLEDSAMYFCASRGLAGGRRETQYFGPGTRLLVL.

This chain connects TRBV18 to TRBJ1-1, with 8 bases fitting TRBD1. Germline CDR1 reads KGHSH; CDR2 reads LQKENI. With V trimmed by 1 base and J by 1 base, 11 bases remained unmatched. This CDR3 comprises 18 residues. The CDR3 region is CASSPRARTGYWNTEAFF. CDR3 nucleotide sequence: TGTGCCAGCTCACCACGAGCAAGGACAGGGTATTGGAACACTGAAGCTTTCTTT.

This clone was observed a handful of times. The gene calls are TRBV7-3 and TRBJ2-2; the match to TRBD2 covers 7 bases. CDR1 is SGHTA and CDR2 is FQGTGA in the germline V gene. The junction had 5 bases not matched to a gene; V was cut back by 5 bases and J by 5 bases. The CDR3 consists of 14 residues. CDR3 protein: CASSVREGTGELFF. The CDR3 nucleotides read TGTGCCAGCAGCGTGAGGGAGGGTACCGGGGAGCTGTTTTTT.

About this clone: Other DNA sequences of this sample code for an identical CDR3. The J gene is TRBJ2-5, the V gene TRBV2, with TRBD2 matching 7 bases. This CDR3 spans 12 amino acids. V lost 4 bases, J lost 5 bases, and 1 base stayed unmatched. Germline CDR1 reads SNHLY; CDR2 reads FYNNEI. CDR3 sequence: CASSVGGETQYF. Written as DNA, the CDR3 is TGTGCCAGCAGTGTCGGGGGGGAGACCCAGTACTTC.

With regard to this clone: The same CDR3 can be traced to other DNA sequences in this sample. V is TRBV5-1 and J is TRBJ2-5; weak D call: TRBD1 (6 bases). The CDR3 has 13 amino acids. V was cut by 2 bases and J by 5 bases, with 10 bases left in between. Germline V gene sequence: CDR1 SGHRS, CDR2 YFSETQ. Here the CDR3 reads CASSFPQGETQYF. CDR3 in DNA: TGCGCCAGCAGCTTCCCACAGGGCGAGACCCAGTACTTC.

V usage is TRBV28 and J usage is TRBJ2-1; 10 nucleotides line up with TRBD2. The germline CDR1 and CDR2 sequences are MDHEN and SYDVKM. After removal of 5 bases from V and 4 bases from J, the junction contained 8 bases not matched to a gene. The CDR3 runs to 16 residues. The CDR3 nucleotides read TGTGCCAGCAGTACCAGCGGGAGGGCCCGGTACAATGAGCAGTTCTTC. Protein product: CASSTSGRARYNEQFF. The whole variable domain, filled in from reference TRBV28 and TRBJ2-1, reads DVKVTQSSRYLVKRTGEKVFLECVQDMDHENMFWYRQDPGLGLRLIYFSYDVKMKEKGDIPEGYSVSREKKERFSLILESASTNQTSMYLCASSTSGRARYNEQFFGPGTRLTVL.

The CDR3 bases are TGTGCCACCCGGGGTCACACAGATACGCAGTATTTT. It yields the protein CATRGHTDTQYF. The chain carries TRBV10-3 and TRBJ2-3, with D tentatively TRBD2 (5 bases). Trimming took off 10 bases at V and 2 bases at J, with 10 bases between the two ends. Per the germline V gene, CDR1 is ENHRY and CDR2 is SYGVKD. CDR3 length: 12 amino acids.

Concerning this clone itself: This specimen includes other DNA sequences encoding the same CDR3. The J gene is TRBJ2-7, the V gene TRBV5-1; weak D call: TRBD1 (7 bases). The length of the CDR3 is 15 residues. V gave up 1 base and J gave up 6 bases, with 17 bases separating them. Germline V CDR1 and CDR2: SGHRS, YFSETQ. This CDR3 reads CASSLKAGGTGEQYF. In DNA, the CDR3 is TGCGCCAGCAGCTTGAAGGCAGGGGGGACGGGCGAGCAGTACTTC.

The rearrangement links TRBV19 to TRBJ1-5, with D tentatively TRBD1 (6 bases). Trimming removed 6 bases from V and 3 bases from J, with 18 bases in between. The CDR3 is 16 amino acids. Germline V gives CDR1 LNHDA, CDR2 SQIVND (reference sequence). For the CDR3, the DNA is TGTGCCAGTAGCCCGCCGGGACACACACTCAATCAGCCCCAGCATTTT. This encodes CASSPPGHTLNQPQHF.

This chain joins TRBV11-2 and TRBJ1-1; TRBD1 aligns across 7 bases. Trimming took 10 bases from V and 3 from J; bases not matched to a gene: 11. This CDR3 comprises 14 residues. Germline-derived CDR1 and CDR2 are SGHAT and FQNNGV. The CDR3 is CATRRVQGDTEAFF. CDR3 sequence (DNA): TGTGCCACCCGACGGGTGCAGGGGGACACTGAAGCTTTCTTT. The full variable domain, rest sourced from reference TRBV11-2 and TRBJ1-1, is EAGVAQSPRYKIIEKRQSVAFWCNPISGHATLYWYQQILGQGPKLLIQFQNNGVVDDSQLPKDRFSAERLKGVDSTLKIQPAKLEDSAVYLCATRRVQGDTEAFFGQGTRLTVV.

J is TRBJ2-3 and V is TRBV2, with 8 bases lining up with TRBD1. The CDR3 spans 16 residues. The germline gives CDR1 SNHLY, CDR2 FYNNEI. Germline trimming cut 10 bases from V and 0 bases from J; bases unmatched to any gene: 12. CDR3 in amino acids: CATSFGQGTSTDTQYF. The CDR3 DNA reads TGTGCCACCTCCTTTGGACAGGGCACTAGCACAGATACGCAGTATTTT. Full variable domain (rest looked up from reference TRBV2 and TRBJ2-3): EPEVTQTPSHQVTQMGQEVILRCVPISNHLYFYWYRQILGQKVEFLVSFYNNEISEKSEIFDDQFSVERPDGSNFTLKIRSTKLEDSAMYFCATSFGQGTSTDTQYFGPGTRLTVL.

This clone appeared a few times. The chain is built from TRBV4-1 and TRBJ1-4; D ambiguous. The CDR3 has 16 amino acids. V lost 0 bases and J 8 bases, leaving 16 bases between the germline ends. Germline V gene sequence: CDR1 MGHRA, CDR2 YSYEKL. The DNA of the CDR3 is TGCGCCAGCAGCCAAGATCAGCCGGGGATCAGGGAAAAACTGTTTTTT. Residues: CASSQDQPGIREKLFF.

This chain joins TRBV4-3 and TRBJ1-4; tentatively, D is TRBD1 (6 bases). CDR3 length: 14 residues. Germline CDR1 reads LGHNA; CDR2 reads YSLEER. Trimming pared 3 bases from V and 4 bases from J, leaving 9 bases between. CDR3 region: CASSQTDSNEKLFF. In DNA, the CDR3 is TGCGCCAGCAGCCAGACGGACAGTAATGAAAAACTGTTTTTT.

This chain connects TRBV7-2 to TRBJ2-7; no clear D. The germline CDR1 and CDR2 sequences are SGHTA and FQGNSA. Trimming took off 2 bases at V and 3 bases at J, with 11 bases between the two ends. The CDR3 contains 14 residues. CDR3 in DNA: TGTGCCAGCAGCTTAAACGTACAGAACTACGAGCAGTACTTC. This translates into CASSLNVQNYEQYF.

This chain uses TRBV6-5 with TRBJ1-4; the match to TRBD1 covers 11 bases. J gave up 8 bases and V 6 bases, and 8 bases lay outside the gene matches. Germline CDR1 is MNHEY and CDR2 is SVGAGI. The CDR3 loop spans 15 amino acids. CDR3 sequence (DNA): TGTGCCAGCAGCCGCACCGGGACAGGGGGAGAAAAACTGTTTTTT. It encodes CASSRTGTGGEKLFF.